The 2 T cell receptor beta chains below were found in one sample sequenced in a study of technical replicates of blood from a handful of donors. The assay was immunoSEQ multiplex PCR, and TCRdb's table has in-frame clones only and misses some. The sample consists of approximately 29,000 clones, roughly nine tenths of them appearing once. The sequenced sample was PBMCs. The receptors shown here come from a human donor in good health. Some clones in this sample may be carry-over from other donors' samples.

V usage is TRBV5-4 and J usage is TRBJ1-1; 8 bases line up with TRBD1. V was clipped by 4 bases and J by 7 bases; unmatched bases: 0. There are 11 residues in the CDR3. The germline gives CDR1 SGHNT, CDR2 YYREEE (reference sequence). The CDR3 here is CASSTGGEAFF. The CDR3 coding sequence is TGTGCCAGCAGCACAGGGGGTGAAGCTTTCTTT. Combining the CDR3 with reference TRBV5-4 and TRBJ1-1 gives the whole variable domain ETGVTQSPTHLIKTRGQQVTLRCSSQSGHNTVSWYQQALGQGPQFIFQYYREEENGRGNFPPRFSGLQFPNYSSELNVNALELDDSALYLCASSTGGEAFFGQGTRLTVV.

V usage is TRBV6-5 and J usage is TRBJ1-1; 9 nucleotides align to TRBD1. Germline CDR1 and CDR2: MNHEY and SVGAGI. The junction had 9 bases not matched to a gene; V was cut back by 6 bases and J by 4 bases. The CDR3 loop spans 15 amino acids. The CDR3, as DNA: TGTGCCAGCAGACAGTGGGACAGGGTTGGCACTGAAGCTTTCTTT. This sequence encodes CASRQWDRVGTEAFF.